The 4 T cell receptor beta chains below were found in one sample sequenced in a study of blood T cells in healthy people across ages. Sample-barcoded 5' priming and a J-beta primer mix drove a second PCR of about 6 to 11 cycles. MiXCR, run by TCRdb on the 5' RACE reads, gives a single entry per CDR3 protein. The sample lists some 940,000 distinct CDR3 sequences, 29% occurring once. This sample was shared with a second study, whose subject was T cells of mothers and their children.

The sample consisted of blood. The origin of the receptors is a woman aged 40 to 49 in good health.

This clonotype occurred many times. The chain carries TRBV6-1 and TRBJ1-4, with D possibly TRBD1 on 6 matching bases. The germline CDR1 and CDR2 sequences are MNHNS and SASEGT. CDR3 size: 15 residues. V was shortened by 8 bases and J by 6 bases, with 19 bases between the two germline ends. DNA for the CDR3: TGTGCCAGCCAAAAGCCCAGGGGCGCTTATGAAAAACTGTTTTTT. Encoded protein: CASQKPRGAYEKLFF.

The table lists this clonotype with many counts. The chain couples TRBV12-3 or TRBV12-4 to TRBJ2-7; TRBD1 matches at 9 bases. J lost 5 bases, V lost 3 bases, and 8 bases had no gene match. The CDR3 length is 15 residues. CDR3: CASSLDRTGVDEQYF. The CDR3 DNA reads TGTGCCAGCAGTTTGGACAGGACAGGGGTCGACGAGCAGTACTTC.

The chain carries TRBV7-2 and TRBJ2-5, with 10 bases matching TRBD2. The CDR3 runs to 15 residues. The junction had 5 bases not matched to a gene; V was cut back by 3 bases and J by 4 bases. CDR1 is SGHTA, CDR2 FQGNSA, per germline. CDR3 amino acids: CASSFPAGGRETQYF. The CDR3 region has the DNA TGTGCCAGCAGCTTTCCAGCGGGGGGGAGAGAGACCCAGTACTTC.

This clonotype has a handful of counts. The CDR3 DNA is TGTGCCAGCAGCTTAAAGGGGGCCTATGGCTACACCTTC. This gives the protein CASSLKGAYGYTF. This chain joins TRBV5-4 and TRBJ1-2; TRBD1 matches at 7 bases. The CDR3 is 13 residues long. In germline, CDR1 is SGHNT, CDR2 YYREEE (reference sequence). Trimming at V came to 2 bases and at J to 4 bases, leaving 2 bases not matched to a gene.